Presented here are 26 T cell receptor beta chains from one specimen sequenced in a study of radiotherapy plus CTLA-4 blockade in lung cancer. Generated by immunoSEQ multiplex PCR, the TCRdb table keeps only in-frame clones and is missing some. The sample lists about 30,000 clones, around 80% occurring once. The source was peripheral blood, collected from a patient treated with radiotherapy plus ipilimumab. These receptors were collected from a human donor with non-small cell lung cancer who had stable disease on radiotherapy plus ipilimumab.

As for this clone: Additional DNA sequences in this sample encode the identical CDR3. CDR3 loop: CASSRTGRTYEQYF. The DNA of the CDR3 is TGTGCCAGTAGCCGGACAGGGCGGACCTACGAGCAGTACTTC. V and J are TRBV19 and TRBJ2-7; TRBD1 matches at 8 bases. Germline lookup yields CDR1 LNHDA and CDR2 SQIVND (reference sequence). With 6 bases clipped from V and 2 bases from J, the junction kept 6 bases outside the gene matches. This CDR3 contains 14 residues.

The DNA for the CDR3 is TGTGCCAGCAGCTTAGACAGGACCGAAGCTTTCTTT. Its translation is CASSLDRTEAFF. The V call is TRBV7-9, the J call TRBJ1-1; D is perhaps TRBD1 (5 bases). The CDR3 loop spans 12 amino acids. Trimming shortened V by 1 base and J by 8 bases, and 8 bases separated the two germline ends. CDR1 and CDR2 from the germline V gene are SEHNR and FQNEAQ (reference sequence).

V gene TRBV28 combines with J gene TRBJ2-5; 9 bases are a match to TRBD2. Germline lookup yields CDR1 MDHEN and CDR2 SYDVKM. The CDR3 sequence is 13 residues long. After removal of 7 bases from V and 6 bases from J, the junction contained 6 bases not matched to a gene. CDR3 region: CASTASGEQTQYF. Written as DNA, the CDR3 is TGTGCCAGCACCGCTAGCGGGGAACAGACCCAGTACTTC.

The chain recombines TRBV7-2 with TRBJ1-1; TRBD1 matches at 7 bases. Per the germline V gene, CDR1 is SGHTA and CDR2 is FQGNSA. V lost 5 bases, J lost 10 bases, and 13 bases stayed unmatched. This CDR3 has 14 amino acids. In nucleotides, the CDR3 is TGTGCCAGCAGCCAGACAGGGTGGGGATGGGGAGCTTTCTTT. Its protein product is CASSQTGWGWGAFF.

This rearrangement joins TRBV6-4 to TRBJ2-3; 9 nucleotides line up with TRBD2. Germline CDR1 and CDR2: MRHNA and SNTAGT. Trimming at V came to 0 bases and at J to 1 base, leaving 5 bases not matched to a gene. The CDR3 is 17 residues long. The CDR3 DNA reads TGTGCCAGCAGTGACTCCCCGGGACTAGCCGGCACAGATACGCAGTATTTT. This translates into CASSDSPGLAGTDTQYF.

This chain joins TRBV5-1 and TRBJ2-3; a weak D match, TRBD1 (5 bases). Looked up from germline, CDR1 is SGHRS and CDR2 is YFSETQ. V dropped 0 bases and J dropped 6 bases, with 11 bases sitting between them. The CDR3 spans 14 residues. CDR3 residues: CASSLVSGSDTQYF. CDR3 nucleotides: TGCGCCAGCAGCTTGGTTTCAGGGTCGGATACGCAGTATTTT.

The chain has TRBV27 and TRBJ2-5, with D perhaps matching TRBD2 (6 bases). The CDR3 extends over 17 amino acids. Trimming cost V 3 bases and J 2 bases, with 19 bases left between them. Germline CDR1 is MNHEY and CDR2 is SMNVEV (reference sequence). The CDR3 region has the DNA TGTGCCAGCAGTTTTTGGGCAAGGCCAGGGACTCAAGAGACCCAGTACTTC. Its protein is CASSFWARPGTQETQYF.

This clone has just a few counts. The chain links TRBV13 to TRBJ1-2; 10 nucleotides match TRBD1. V trimming: 4 bases; J trimming: 4 bases; junction bases outside the gene matches: 6. This CDR3 is 15 amino acids long. Germline lookup yields CDR1 PRHDT and CDR2 FYEKMQ (reference sequence). The CDR3 loop reads CASSSGQGRGYGYTF. Here the CDR3 DNA reads TGTGCCAGCAGCTCGGGACAGGGGAGGGGCTATGGCTACACCTTC. Complete variable domain (other parts from reference TRBV13 and TRBJ1-2): AAGVIQSPRHLIKEKRETATLKCYPIPRHDTVYWYQQGPGQDPQFLISFYEKMQSDKGSIPDRFSAQQFSDYHSELNMSSLELGDSALYFCASSSGQGRGYGYTFGSGTRLTVV.

CDR3 protein: CASSDLRQVQNTEAFF. In DNA, the CDR3 is TGTGCCAGCAGTGACCTCCGACAGGTTCAGAACACTGAAGCTTTCTTT. The V and J genes are TRBV6-1 and TRBJ1-1; D may be TRBD1 (6 bases). Germline V gene data show CDR1 as MNHNS and CDR2 as SASEGT. This CDR3 region has 16 residues. V was shortened by 3 bases and J by 1 base, with 15 bases between the two germline ends.

The chain couples TRBV5-1 to TRBJ2-5; D is perhaps TRBD2 (6 bases). The CDR3 totals 14 residues. Germline assignment: CDR1 SGHRS and CDR2 YFSETQ. Trimming cost V 2 bases and J 3 bases, with 11 bases left between them. CDR3 in amino acids: CASSFYGGEETQYF. The CDR3 DNA is TGCGCCAGCAGCTTCTACGGAGGGGAAGAGACCCAGTACTTC.

This chain connects TRBV27 to TRBJ1-5; D gene ambiguous. The V end was cut by 10 bases, the J end by 7 bases, with 17 bases between. Germline CDR1 MNHEY, CDR2 SMNVEV (reference sequence). The CDR3 consists of 13 residues. CDR3 DNA sequence: TGTGCCACCTCCCCTCGGCCCTGGCAGCCCCAGCATTTT. Amino acid sequence: CATSPRPWQPQHF.

V and J are TRBV28 and TRBJ2-1; no definite D call. CDR1 is MDHEN, CDR2 SYDVKM, per germline. The CDR3 has 12 amino acids. V was clipped by 4 bases and J by 2 bases, with 3 bases between them. CDR3 in DNA: TGTGCCAGCAGTTCCACCTACAATGAGCAGTTCTTC. Protein sequence: CASSSTYNEQFF. The variable domain in full, completed from reference TRBV28 and TRBJ2-1, reads DVKVTQSSRYLVKRTGEKVFLECVQDMDHENMFWYRQDPGLGLRLIYFSYDVKMKEKGDIPEGYSVSREKKERFSLILESASTNQTSMYLCASSSTYNEQFFGPGTRLTVL.

Here the CDR3 DNA reads TGTGCCAGCAGCTTAGGAATTCCGCTGTGGGCAGAGAACTATGGCTACACCTTC. It is translated as CASSLGIPLWAENYGYTF. This rearrangement joins TRBV13 to TRBJ1-2; D remains unclear. Deletions cut 0 bases from V and 2 bases from J, with 19 bases between. The CDR3 spans 18 residues. CDR1 is PRHDT and CDR2 is FYEKMQ in the germline V gene (reference sequence).

The V and J genes are TRBV5-1 and TRBJ1-1, with TRBD1 identical over 8 bases. The CDR3 length is 14 residues. V shed 7 bases, J shed 5 bases, and the junction held 10 bases outside the gene matches. Looked up from germline, CDR1 is SGHRS and CDR2 is YFSETQ. The CDR3 DNA reads as TGCGCCAGCCGCCCCACACAGGGGGGTACTGAAGCTTTCTTT. Translating gives CASRPTQGGTEAFF.

This sequence joins TRBV6-5 and TRBJ1-2; a weak D match, TRBD1 (5 bases). V lost 6 bases and J 4 bases, leaving 18 bases between the germline ends. There are 15 residues in the CDR3. Germline V CDR1 and CDR2: MNHEY, SVGAGI. The CDR3 nucleotides read TGTGCCAGCAGCCGTCCTCAGGGAGACGGCTATGGCTACACCTTC. Protein product: CASSRPQGDGYGYTF.

V is TRBV18 and J is TRBJ2-5, with a possible D match to TRBD2 (5 bases). This CDR3 contains 16 residues. Germline assignment: CDR1 KGHSH and CDR2 LQKENI. The V and J ends lost 3 bases and 1 base respectively, with 15 bases between them. The CDR3 nucleotides read TGTGCCAGCTCACCCACAGTTGGAGGAGTCCAAGAGACCCAGTACTTC. Translating it yields CASSPTVGGVQETQYF.

The J gene is TRBJ2-4, the V gene TRBV27, with 10 bases matching TRBD1. The CDR3 is 17 amino acids. Germline-derived CDR1 and CDR2 are MNHEY and SMNVEV (reference sequence). J was trimmed by 3 bases and V by 3 bases; bases with no gene match: 8. The CDR3 reads CASSFFPGTGVKNIQYF. CDR3 nucleotide sequence: TGTGCCAGCAGTTTCTTTCCCGGGACAGGGGTCAAAAACATTCAGTACTTC.

The J gene is TRBJ2-4, the V gene TRBV5-1, with 9 bases fitting TRBD1. The CDR3 totals 17 residues. Germline loops: CDR1 SGHRS, CDR2 YFSETQ. Trimming cost V 3 bases and J 4 bases; bases outside gene matches: 11. CDR3 loop: CASSSFGQGYEKNIQYF. The CDR3 bases are TGCGCCAGCAGCTCCTTTGGACAGGGGTACGAGAAAAACATTCAGTACTTC.

The chain combines TRBV18 with TRBJ2-3, with D hard to call. The germline V gene has CDR1 KGHSH and CDR2 LQKENI. Trimming left V 3 bases short and J 0 bases short, with 7 bases between. The CDR3 spans 14 residues. CDR3 DNA sequence: TGTGCCAGCTCACCCCCCGGTAGCACAGATACGCAGTATTTT. This codes for CASSPPGSTDTQYF.

The rearrangement links TRBV11-2 to TRBJ2-7; the match to TRBD1 covers 11 bases. With V trimmed by 3 bases and J by 7 bases, 5 bases remained unmatched. Germline CDR1 reads SGHAT; CDR2 reads FQNNGV. This CDR3 spans 14 amino acids. CDR3 in amino acids: CASSFGQGAWEQYV. The CDR3 DNA follows: TGTGCCAGCAGCTTCGGACAGGGGGCTTGGGAGCAGTACGTC.

The table lists this clone with a count of one. The V gene is TRBV19, the J gene TRBJ1-1; weak D call: TRBD1 (5 bases). Trimming left V 5 bases short and J 7 bases short, with 8 bases between. Germline lookup yields CDR1 LNHDA and CDR2 SQIVND (reference sequence). This CDR3 is 11 amino acids long. In nucleotides, the CDR3 is TGTGCCAGTAGTTGGACACATGAAGCTTTCTTT. This translates into CASSWTHEAFF.

This chain uses TRBV5-1 with TRBJ1-2; D is perhaps TRBD1 (6 bases). Trimming pared 4 bases from V and 8 bases from J, leaving 9 bases between. CDR1 and CDR2 from the germline V gene are SGHRS and YFSETQ. The length of the CDR3 is 11 residues. CDR3 protein: CASSEDSGYTF. The DNA for the CDR3 is TGCGCCAGCAGCGAGGACAGCGGCTACACCTTC.

The rearrangement uses TRBV15 and TRBJ1-6; possible D gene TRBD1, 5 bases. Trimming removed 0 bases at V and 9 bases at J, with 15 bases between. Germline V gene data show CDR1 as LNHNV and CDR2 as YYDKDF (reference sequence). The CDR3 has 16 residues. The CDR3 sequence: CATSRDLGQGASPLHF. The CDR3 region has the DNA TGTGCCACCAGCAGAGATTTAGGGCAGGGAGCTTCACCCCTCCACTTT. The entire variable domain, with the rest obtained from reference TRBV15 and TRBJ1-6, is as follows: DAMVIQNPRYQVTQFGKPVTLSCSQTLNHNVMYWYQQKSSQAPKLLFHYYDKDFNNEADTPDNFQSRRPNTSFCFLDIRSPGLGDTAMYLCATSRDLGQGASPLHFGNGTRLTVT.

The chain is built from TRBV11-2 and TRBJ1-5, with D possibly TRBD1 on 5 matching bases. V was cut by 3 bases and J by 4 bases, with 13 bases left in between. The CDR3 consists of 15 residues. The germline V gene encodes CDR1 SGHAT and CDR2 FQNNGV. This chain's CDR3 is CASSFTDSRNQPQHF. The CDR3 nucleotides are TGTGCCAGCAGCTTCACCGACAGCCGTAATCAGCCCCAGCATTTT.

The J gene is TRBJ1-1, the V gene TRBV9; D is possibly TRBD1 (5 bases). This CDR3 comprises 13 residues. V lost 6 bases and J 3 bases, leaving 12 bases between the germline ends. Germline V gene sequence: CDR1 SGDLS, CDR2 YYNGEE. CDR3 DNA: TGTGCCAGCACCCAGGGATTAGACACTGAAGCTTTCTTT. Its translation: CASTQGLDTEAFF.

The V and J genes are TRBV7-2 and TRBJ2-5; a possible D gene is TRBD2 (5 bases). This CDR3 spans 15 amino acids. Germline V gene sequence: CDR1 SGHTA, CDR2 FQGNSA. Trimming pared 4 bases from V and 5 bases from J, leaving 17 bases between. The CDR3 nucleotides read TGTGCCAGCAGCTCAGGACGAGTGCTAGCTGAGACCCAGTACTTC. Amino acids: CASSSGRVLAETQYF.